A selection of T cell receptor beta chains follows, all from one sample in a study of blood T cell repertoires in COVID-19. The protocol was immunoSEQ multiplex PCR, while the TCRdb copy is restricted to in-frame clones and leaves out a portion. The repertoire holds about 180,000 clones, with 88% as singletons. The sequenced sample consisted of PBMCs or T cells enriched from blood (not recorded which). The receptors come from a woman under 30 who had recovered from COVID-19. The CDR3 runs from the conserved cysteine through the conserved F or W. D genes are given only for firm matches. Only some rows state a clone size, as once, few, many or a class for expanded clones.

>TRBJ2-7|-|TRBV28|-|15
TGTGCCAGCAGTTTCGTATTACTCGGTGCCTACGAGCAGTACTTC
CASSFVLLGAYEQYF
>TRBJ2-3|-|TRBV7-9|TRBD2|13
TGTGCCACCGCGGGGGGGAGCACAGATACGCAGTATTTT
CATAGGSTDTQYF
>TRBJ1-1|-|TRBV6-6|-|12
TGTGCCTCCGAGAAAGAGAACACTGAAGCTTTCTTT
CASEKENTEAFF
>TRBJ1-1|-|TRBV6-1|-|13
TGTGCCAGCAGTGAAATGCGAAACACTGAAGCTTTCTTT
CASSEMRNTEAFF
>TRBJ2-2|-|TRBV9|-|14
TGTGCCAGCAGCGTAGAACAGGACACCGGGGAGCTGTTTTTT
CASSVEQDTGELFF
>TRBJ1-2|-|TRBV21-1|-|21
TGTGCCAGCAGCAAATTTTCGCGGGGACGTAGGCGGGGGCGTTATGGCTATGGCTACACCTTC
CASSKFSRGRRRGRYGYGYTF
>TRBJ2-6|-|TRBV28|-|14
TGTGCCAGCGAGGGATTGTCTGGGGCCAACGTCCTGACTTTC
CASEGLSGANVLTF
>TRBJ1-4|-|TRBV25-1|TRBD1|16
TGTGCCAGCAGTGCCTGGGAGACAGGGGGGAATGAAAAACTGTTTTTT
CASSAWETGGNEKLFF
>TRBJ2-1|-|TRBV4-3|TRBD2|16
TGCGCCAGCAGCCTTGGACTAGCGGGGTCCTACAATGAGCAGTTCTTC
CASSLGLAGSYNEQFF
>TRBJ1-5|-|TRBV5-1|-|14
TGCGCCAGCAGCTTATCGGGGGAAAGCCAGCCCCAGCATTTT
CASSLSGESQPQHF
>TRBJ1-4|-|TRBV7-9|-|14
TGTGCCAGCAGCCTTCCGGCGGGAGGTGAAAAACTGTTTTTT
CASSLPAGGEKLFF
>TRBJ1-1|-|TRBV18|-|14
TGTGCCAGCTCACCAGGGGAGGGGTGGACTGAAGCTTTCTTT
CASSPGEGWTEAFF
>TRBJ2-2|-|TRBV7-9|-|15
TGTGCCAGCAGCTTAGAGTTTAGGGGAACCGGGGAGCTGTTTTTT
CASSLEFRGTGELFF
>TRBJ2-7|-|TRBV28|-|14
TGTGCCAGCAGTTTCTCGACTACGCATGGCGAGCAGTACTTC
CASSFSTTHGEQYF
>TRBJ1-5|-|TRBV28|TRBD1|19
TGTGCCAGCAGTTTATTCCGCGGACAGGGGTCGTTTAGCAATCAGCCCCAGCATTTT
CASSLFRGQGSFSNQPQHF
>TRBJ2-5|-|TRBV20-1|TRBD2|16
TGCAGTGCTAGTCCACCCGAGGCGGGAGTGCAAGAGACCCAGTACTTC
CSASPPEAGVQETQYF
>TRBJ1-4|-|TRBV2|TRBD1|14
TGTGCCAGCCTCGTGCGGCAGGGGGCTGAAAAACTGTTTTTT
CASLVRQGAEKLFF
>TRBJ2-7|-|TRBV24-1|TRBD2|14
TGTGCCACTGCAGCGGGGACTTCCGCCTACGAGCAGTACTTC
CATAAGTSAYEQYF
>TRBJ2-3|few|TRBV7-2|-|15
TGTGCCAGCCTCAGAGGGCCACAGAGCACAGATACGCAGTATTTT
CASLRGPQSTDTQYF
>TRBJ1-4|-|TRBV7-9|-|14
TGTGCCAGCTCCAAGGGGCTCGAGAATGAAAAACTGTTTTTT
CASSKGLENEKLFF
>TRBJ1-4|-|TRBV5-1|TRBD1|15
TGCGCCAGCAGCTCTAGACAGGGACCGGATGAAAAACTGTTTTTT
CASSSRQGPDEKLFF
>TRBJ2-2|-|TRBV18|-|14
TGTGCCAGCTCACCACCGGGAGACACCGGGGAGCTGTTTTTT
CASSPPGDTGELFF